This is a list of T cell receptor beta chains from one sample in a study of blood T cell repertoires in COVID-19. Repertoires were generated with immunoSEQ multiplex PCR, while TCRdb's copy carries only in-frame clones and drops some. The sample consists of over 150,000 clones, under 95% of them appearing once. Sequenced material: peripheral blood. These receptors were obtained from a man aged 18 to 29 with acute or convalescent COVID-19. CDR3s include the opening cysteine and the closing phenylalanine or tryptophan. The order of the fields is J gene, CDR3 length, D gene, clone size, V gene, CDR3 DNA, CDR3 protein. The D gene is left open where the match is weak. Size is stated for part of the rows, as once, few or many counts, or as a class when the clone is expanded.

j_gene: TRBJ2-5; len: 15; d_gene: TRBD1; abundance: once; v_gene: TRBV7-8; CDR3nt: TGTGCCAGCAGCCGCCAGGGACAGGGTATTGAGACCCAGTACTTC; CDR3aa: CASSRQGQGIETQYF
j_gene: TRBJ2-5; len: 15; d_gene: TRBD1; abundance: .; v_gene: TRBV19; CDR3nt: TGTGCCAGTAATAACGGACAGGACTTCCAAGAGACCCAGTACTTC; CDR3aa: CASNNGQDFQETQYF
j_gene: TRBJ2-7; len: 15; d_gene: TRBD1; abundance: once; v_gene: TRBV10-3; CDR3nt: TGTGCCATCAGCGTCACCCGGGACAGGGCCTACGAGCAGTACTTC; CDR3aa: CAISVTRDRAYEQYF
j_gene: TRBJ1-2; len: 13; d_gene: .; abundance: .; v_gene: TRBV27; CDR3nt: TGTGCCATACGGGATGACCGGCGGGATGGCTACACCTTC; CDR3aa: CAIRDDRRDGYTF
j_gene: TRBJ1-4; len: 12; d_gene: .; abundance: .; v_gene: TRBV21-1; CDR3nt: TGTGCCAGCAGCATACGGCGACTAGAGGAATTTTTT; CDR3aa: CASSIRRLEEFF
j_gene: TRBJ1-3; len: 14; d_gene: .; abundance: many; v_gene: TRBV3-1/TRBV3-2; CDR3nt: TGTGCCAGCAGCCAGGGCAGCTCTGGAAACACCATATATTTT; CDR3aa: CASSQGSSGNTIYF
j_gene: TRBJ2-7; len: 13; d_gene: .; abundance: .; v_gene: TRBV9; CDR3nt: TGTGCCAGCAGCGTAGCTACGGCCTACGAGCAGTACTTC; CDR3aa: CASSVATAYEQYF
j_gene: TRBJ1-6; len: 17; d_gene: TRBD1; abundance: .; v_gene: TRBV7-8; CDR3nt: TGTGCCAGCAGCTTACCGATACCGGGACAGGGTACTTCACCCCTCCACTTT; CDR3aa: CASSLPIPGQGTSPLHF
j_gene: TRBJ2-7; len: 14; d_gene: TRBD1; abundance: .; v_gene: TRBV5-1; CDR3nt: TGCGCCAGTCCGGACAGGGGTAAAGTGTATGAGCAGTACTTC; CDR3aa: CASPDRGKVYEQYF
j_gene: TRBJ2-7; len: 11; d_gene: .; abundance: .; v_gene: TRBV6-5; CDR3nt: TGTTCCACGAGAGCGGCCTACGAGCAGTACTTC; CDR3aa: CSTRAAYEQYF
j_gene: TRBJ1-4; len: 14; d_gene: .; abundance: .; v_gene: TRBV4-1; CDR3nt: TGCGCCAGCAGCCAATCACGGTCGGGTGAAAAACTGTTTTTT; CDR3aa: CASSQSRSGEKLFF
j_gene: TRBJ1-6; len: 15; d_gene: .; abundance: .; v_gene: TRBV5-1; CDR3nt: TGCGCCAGCAGCTCGACAGCCGATATAGGATCACCCCTCCACTTT; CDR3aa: CASSSTADIGSPLHF
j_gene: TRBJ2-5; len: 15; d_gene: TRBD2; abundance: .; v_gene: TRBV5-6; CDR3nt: TGTGCCAGCAGCTTGGCCGGGGGGGCTTGGGAGACCCAGTACTTC; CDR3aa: CASSLAGGAWETQYF
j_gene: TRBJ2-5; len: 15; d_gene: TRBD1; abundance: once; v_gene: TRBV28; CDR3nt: TGTGCCAGCAGTTTTCTACAGGGGGTCCAAGAGACCCAGTACTTC; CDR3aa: CASSFLQGVQETQYF
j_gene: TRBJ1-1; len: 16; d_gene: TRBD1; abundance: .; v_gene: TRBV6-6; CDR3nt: TGTGCCAGCAGCCGCGTTAGGCCAGGGGGCGACACTGAAGCTTTCTTT; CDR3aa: CASSRVRPGGDTEAFF
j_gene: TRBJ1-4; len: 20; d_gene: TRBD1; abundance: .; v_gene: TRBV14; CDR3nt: TGTGCCAGCAGCCCTCCAAACAGGCAGGGGGCAACGTGGTCAGGGGAAAAACTGTTTTTT; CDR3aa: CASSPPNRQGATWSGEKLFF
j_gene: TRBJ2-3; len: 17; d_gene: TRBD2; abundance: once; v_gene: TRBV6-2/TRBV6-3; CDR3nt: TGTGCCAGCAGTTCTTGGACTAGCGGGGTGGTAACAGATACGCAGTATTTT; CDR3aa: CASSSWTSGVVTDTQYF
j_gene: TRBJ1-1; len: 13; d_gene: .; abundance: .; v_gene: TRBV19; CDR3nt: TGTGCCAGTAGTCCCGGGAGCTACACTGAAGCTTTCTTT; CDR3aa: CASSPGSYTEAFF
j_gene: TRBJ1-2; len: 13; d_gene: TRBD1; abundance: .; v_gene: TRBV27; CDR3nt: TGTGCCAGCAGTATGTTCAGGGGGTATGGCTACACCTTC; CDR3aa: CASSMFRGYGYTF
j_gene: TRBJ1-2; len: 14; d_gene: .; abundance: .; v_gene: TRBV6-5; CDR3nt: TGTGCCAGCAGTAGCAGGGAGGGAGACTATGGCTACACCTTC; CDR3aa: CASSSREGDYGYTF
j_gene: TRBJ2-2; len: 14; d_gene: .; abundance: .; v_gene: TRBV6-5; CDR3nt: TGTGCCAGCAGTTCGGGTTTCTACTCCGGGGAGCTGTTTTTT; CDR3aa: CASSSGFYSGELFF
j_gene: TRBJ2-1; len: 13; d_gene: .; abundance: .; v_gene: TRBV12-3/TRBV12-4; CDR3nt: TGTGCCAGCAGCGCACGGGTATACAATGAGCAGTTCTTC; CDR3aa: CASSARVYNEQFF
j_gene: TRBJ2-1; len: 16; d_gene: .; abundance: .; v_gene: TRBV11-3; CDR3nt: TGTGCCAGCAGTCACAGCGGCAGAAGCTCCTACAATGAGCAGTTCTTC; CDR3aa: CASSHSGRSSYNEQFF
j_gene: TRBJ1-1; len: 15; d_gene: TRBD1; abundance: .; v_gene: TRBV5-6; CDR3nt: TGTGCCAGCAGCTTCAGGCGGGGACAGATCACTGAAGCTTTCTTT; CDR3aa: CASSFRRGQITEAFF
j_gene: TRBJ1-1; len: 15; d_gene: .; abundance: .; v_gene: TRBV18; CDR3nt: TGTGCCAGCTCACAGTCAGGGGTCCGAAACACTGAAGCTTTCTTT; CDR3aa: CASSQSGVRNTEAFF
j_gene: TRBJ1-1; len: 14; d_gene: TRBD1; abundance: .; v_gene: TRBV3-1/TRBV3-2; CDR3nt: TGTGCCAGCAGCCTACCCGACAGGGGTACTGAAGCTTTCTTT; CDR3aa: CASSLPDRGTEAFF
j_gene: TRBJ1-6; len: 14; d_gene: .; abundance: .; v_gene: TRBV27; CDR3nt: TGTGCCAGCAGTATGACAGGAGTTAATTCACCCCTCCACTTT; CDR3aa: CASSMTGVNSPLHF
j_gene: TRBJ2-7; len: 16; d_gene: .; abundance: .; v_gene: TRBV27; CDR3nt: TGTGCCAGCAGTTTGGGGGCGTCGACGGTCTCCTACGAGCAGTACTTC; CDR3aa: CASSLGASTVSYEQYF
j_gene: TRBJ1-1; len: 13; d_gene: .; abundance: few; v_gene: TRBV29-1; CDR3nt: TGCAGCGTTGAAGGGGAGGGGAATAACAAAGCTTTCTTT; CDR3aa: CSVEGEGNNKAFF
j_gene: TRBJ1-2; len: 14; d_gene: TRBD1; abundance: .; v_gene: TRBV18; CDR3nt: TGTGCCAGCTCACCGGGGACGGGACAGGATGGCTACACCTTC; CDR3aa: CASSPGTGQDGYTF
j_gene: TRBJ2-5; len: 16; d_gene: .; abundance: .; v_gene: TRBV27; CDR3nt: TGTGCCAGCAGTGTCCGAAAGCAATCGCCGGGAGAGACCCAGTACTTC; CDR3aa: CASSVRKQSPGETQYF
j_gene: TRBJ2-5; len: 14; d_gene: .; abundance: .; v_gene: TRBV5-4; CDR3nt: TGTGCCAGCAGCTTGGCCCGACTAGTAGAGACCCAGTACTTC; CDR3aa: CASSLARLVETQYF
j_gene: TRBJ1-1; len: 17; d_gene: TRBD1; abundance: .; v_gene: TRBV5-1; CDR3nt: TGCGCCAGCAGCTTGGGGCAGGGGGGCCCCATGAACACTGAAGCTTTCTTT; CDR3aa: CASSLGQGGPMNTEAFF
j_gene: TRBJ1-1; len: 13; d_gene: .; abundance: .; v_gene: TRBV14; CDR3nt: TGTGCCAGCAGCTTCAATACCGGACAGGAAGCTTTCTTT; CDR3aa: CASSFNTGQEAFF
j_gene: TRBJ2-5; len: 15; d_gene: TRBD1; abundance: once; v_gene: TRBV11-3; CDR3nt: TGTGCCAGCAGCATGGGACAGGGGGAGGTGGAGACCCAGTACTTC; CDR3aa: CASSMGQGEVETQYF
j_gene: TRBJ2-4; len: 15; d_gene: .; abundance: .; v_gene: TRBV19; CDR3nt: TGTGCCAGTAGTACCCCGGGAGAAGCCAAAAACATTCAGTACTTC; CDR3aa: CASSTPGEAKNIQYF
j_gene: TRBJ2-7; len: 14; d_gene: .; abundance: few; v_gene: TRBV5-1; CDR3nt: TGCGCCAGCAGCTTAACAGGTGAATCCTACGAGCAGTACTTC; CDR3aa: CASSLTGESYEQYF
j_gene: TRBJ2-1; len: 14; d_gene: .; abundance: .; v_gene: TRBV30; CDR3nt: TGTGCCTGGAGCGGTACTGCGATTTACAATGAGCAGTTCTTC; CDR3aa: CAWSGTAIYNEQFF
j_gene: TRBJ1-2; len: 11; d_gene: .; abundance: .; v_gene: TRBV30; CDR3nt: TGTGCCTGGAGCGGGATCTATGGCTACACCTTC; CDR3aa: CAWSGIYGYTF
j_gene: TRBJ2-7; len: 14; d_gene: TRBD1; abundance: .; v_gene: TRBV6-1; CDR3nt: TGTGCCAGCAGCAACGGACAGGGACGGAACGAGCAGTACTTC; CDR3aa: CASSNGQGRNEQYF
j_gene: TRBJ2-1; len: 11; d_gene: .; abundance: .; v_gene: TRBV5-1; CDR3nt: TGCGCCAGCAGCTTGGCCGGGAGCAAGTTCTTC; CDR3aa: CASSLAGSKFF
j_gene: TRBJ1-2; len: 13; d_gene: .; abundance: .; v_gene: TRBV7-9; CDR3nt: TGTGCCAGCAGCTTATCAGGGCAATATGGCTACACCTTC; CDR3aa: CASSLSGQYGYTF
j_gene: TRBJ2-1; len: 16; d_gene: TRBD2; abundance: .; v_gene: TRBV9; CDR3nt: TGTGCCAGCAGCGTAGGGACTAGCTACTCCTACAATGAGCAGTTCTTC; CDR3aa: CASSVGTSYSYNEQFF
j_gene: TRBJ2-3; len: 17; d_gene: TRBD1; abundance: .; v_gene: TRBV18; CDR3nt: TGTGCCAGCTCCCTCTCACGGACAGGGGGCGGCGCAGATACGCAGTATTTT; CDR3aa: CASSLSRTGGGADTQYF
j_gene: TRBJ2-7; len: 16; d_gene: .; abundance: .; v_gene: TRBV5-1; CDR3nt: TGCGCCAGCAGCTTGGTTGAGTGGGCTCCCTCCTACGAGCAGTACTTC; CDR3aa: CASSLVEWAPSYEQYF
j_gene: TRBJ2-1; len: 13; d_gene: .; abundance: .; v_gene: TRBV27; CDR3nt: TGTGCCAGCAGCCAGGGATCCTACAATGAGCAGTTCTTC; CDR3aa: CASSQGSYNEQFF
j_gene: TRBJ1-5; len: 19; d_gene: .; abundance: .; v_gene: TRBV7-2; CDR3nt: TGTGCCAGCAGCCCCACGGGGGGGGTCGCCCGGATGAGCAATCAGCCCCAGCATTTT; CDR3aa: CASSPTGGVARMSNQPQHF
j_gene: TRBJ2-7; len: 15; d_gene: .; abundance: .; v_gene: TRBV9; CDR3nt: TGTGCCAGCAGCGCCCGGGACATTTCGTCCTACGAGCAGTACTTC; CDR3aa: CASSARDISSYEQYF
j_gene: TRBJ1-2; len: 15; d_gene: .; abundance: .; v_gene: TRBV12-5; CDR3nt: TGTGCTAGTGGTTTGGTATTTGGGGCGACGGATGGCTACACCTTC; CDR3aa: CASGLVFGATDGYTF